This T cell receptor beta chain was recovered during a study of blood T cell repertoires in COVID-19. The germline CDR1 and CDR2 sequences are LGHNA and YSLEER. The CDR3 loop spans 16 amino acids. V dropped 1 base and J dropped 2 bases, with 9 bases sitting between them. In the original processing: By means of reference gene primer amplification, nucleated cell counts were estimated. The repertoire was sequenced with immunoSEQ multiplex PCR; TCRdb's copy has only in-frame clones and lacks some. V and J calls and clone size are given by that table; D and trimming were obtained from the DNA. This repertoire shows under 250,000 clones, almost 85% found once; its top ten account for about 12%. This clone was seen just once.

The origin of this receptor is a woman between 35 and 50 years old with acute or convalescent COVID-19. Specimen: peripheral blood. This chain joins TRBV4-3 and TRBJ2-6; D may be TRBD2 (6 bases). The CDR3 protein is CASSQGGGTGANVLTF. CDR3 sequence (DNA): TGCGCCAGCAGCCAAGGAGGAGGGACTGGGGCCAACGTCCTGACTTTC.